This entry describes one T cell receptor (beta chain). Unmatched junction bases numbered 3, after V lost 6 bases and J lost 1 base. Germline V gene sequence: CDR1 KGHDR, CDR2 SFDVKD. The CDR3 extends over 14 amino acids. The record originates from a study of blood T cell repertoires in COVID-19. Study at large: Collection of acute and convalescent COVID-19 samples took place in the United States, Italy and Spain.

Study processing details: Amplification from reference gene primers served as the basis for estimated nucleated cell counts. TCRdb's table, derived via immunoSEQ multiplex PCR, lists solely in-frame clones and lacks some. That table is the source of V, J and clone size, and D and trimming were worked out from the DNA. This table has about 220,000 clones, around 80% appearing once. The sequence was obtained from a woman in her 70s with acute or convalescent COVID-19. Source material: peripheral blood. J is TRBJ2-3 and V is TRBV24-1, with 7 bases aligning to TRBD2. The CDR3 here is CATSQGLRTDTQYF. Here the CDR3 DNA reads TGTGCCACCAGTCAGGGACTACGCACAGATACGCAGTATTTT.